This entry lists 9 T cell receptor beta chains sequenced from one sample in a study of Ad26.COV2.S vaccination and SARS-CoV-2 variants. The data were produced by immunoSEQ multiplex PCR, yet TCRdb's version contains in-frame clones alone and is incomplete. The table shows about 400,000 clones, with around nine tenths occurring only once. Treatment described: around 19 received Ad26.COV2.S at low or high dose, single or two shots; about 5 received placebo; per-sample allocation not given. After the first vaccine or placebo injection, samples were drawn on day 63. Sequencing was performed on peripheral blood, taken in a trial of Ad26.COV2.S vaccine versus placebo. Source of these receptors: a person aged 18-65 years who received the Ad26.COV2.S COVID-19 vaccine or a placebo.

This chain uses TRBV10-3 with TRBJ2-7, with 7 bases that match TRBD1. The V gene end was trimmed by 6 bases and the J gene end by 0 bases; junction bases not matched to a gene: 2. CDR1 and CDR2 (germline): ENHRY, SYGVKD. This CDR3 has 13 amino acids. For the CDR3, the DNA is TGTGCCATCAGGGGACAGAGCTCCTACGAGCAGTACTTC. Encoded protein: CAIRGQSSYEQYF.

This chain uses TRBV27 with TRBJ1-4; D is perhaps TRBD1 (5 bases). Germline values: CDR1 MNHEY, CDR2 SMNVEV (reference sequence). CDR3 length: 17 amino acids. The V end was cut by 8 bases, the J end by 7 bases, with 26 bases between. This chain's CDR3 is CASRPGIGAIPTEKLFF. The DNA for the CDR3 is TGTGCCAGCCGCCCCGGGATTGGGGCCATCCCAACTGAAAAACTGTTTTTT.

CDR3: CASSPWGTDTQYF. CDR3 DNA: TGTGCCAGTAGTCCTTGGGGGACAGATACGCAGTATTTT. V usage is TRBV19 and J usage is TRBJ2-3; D possibly uses TRBD1 or TRBD2 (5 bases each). CDR1 LNHDA and CDR2 SQIVND come from the germline V gene (reference sequence). Trimming removed 5 bases from V and 3 bases from J, with 9 bases in between. CDR3 length: 13 residues.

The chain joins TRBV19 to TRBJ2-3; no clear D. Trimming took off 3 bases at V and 5 bases at J, with 3 bases between the two ends. CDR1 is LNHDA and CDR2 is SQIVND in the germline V gene (reference sequence). This CDR3 is built from 11 residues. The CDR3 spells CASSMLDTQYF. The CDR3 bases are TGTGCCAGTAGTATGCTAGATACGCAGTATTTT.

In DNA form, the CDR3 reads TGCGCCAGCAGCTCCGGACTAGCGCCAAGCTCCTACGAGCAGTACTTC. Protein: CASSSGLAPSSYEQYF. The chain carries TRBV5-1 and TRBJ2-7; 9 bases fit TRBD2. This CDR3 is 16 amino acids long. Germline trimming cut 3 bases from V and 0 bases from J; bases unmatched to any gene: 7. Germline V CDR1 and CDR2: SGHRS, YFSETQ.

Concerning this clone: The sample carries other DNA sequences with the same CDR3. The CDR3 here is CASSLGGYEQYF. The CDR3, as DNA: TGTGCCAGCAGCTTGGGCGGGTACGAGCAGTACTTC. The V and J genes are TRBV5-5 and TRBJ2-7; weak D call: TRBD2 (5 bases). V gave up 0 bases and J gave up 4 bases, with 5 bases separating them. The CDR3 is made up of 12 amino acids. CDR1 is SGHKS, CDR2 YYEKEE, per germline (reference sequence).

This clone was counted once. V usage is TRBV11-2 and J usage is TRBJ2-7; 8 positions match TRBD2. The V gene end was trimmed by 0 bases and the J gene end by 2 bases; junction bases not matched to a gene: 9. The CDR3 consists of 17 residues. Per germline, CDR1 SGHAT and CDR2 FQNNGV. The CDR3 reads CASSLDDVGLAPYEQYF. The DNA of the CDR3 is TGTGCCAGCAGCTTAGACGACGTTGGACTAGCACCCTACGAGCAGTACTTC.

The chain links TRBV9 to TRBJ2-7; D unclear. The germline gives CDR1 SGDLS, CDR2 YYNGEE. The CDR3 loop spans 14 amino acids. The V end lost 2 bases, the J end lost 7 bases, and 16 bases lay between the germline ends. In DNA form, the CDR3 reads TGTGCCAGCAGCGTTCGGGTAGCTGATGCGGAGCAGTACTTC. Translated: CASSVRVADAEQYF.

The chain carries TRBV15 and TRBJ2-5; D assignment may be TRBD1 or TRBD2 (5 bases each). The V gene lost 4 bases and the J gene lost 1 base, with 13 bases spanning the gap. Germline CDR1 LNHNV, CDR2 YYDKDF (reference sequence). This CDR3 is built from 15 residues. The chain's CDR3 is CATSNMGPRQETQYF. CDR3 in DNA: TGTGCCACCAGCAACATGGGACCCCGCCAAGAGACCCAGTACTTC.